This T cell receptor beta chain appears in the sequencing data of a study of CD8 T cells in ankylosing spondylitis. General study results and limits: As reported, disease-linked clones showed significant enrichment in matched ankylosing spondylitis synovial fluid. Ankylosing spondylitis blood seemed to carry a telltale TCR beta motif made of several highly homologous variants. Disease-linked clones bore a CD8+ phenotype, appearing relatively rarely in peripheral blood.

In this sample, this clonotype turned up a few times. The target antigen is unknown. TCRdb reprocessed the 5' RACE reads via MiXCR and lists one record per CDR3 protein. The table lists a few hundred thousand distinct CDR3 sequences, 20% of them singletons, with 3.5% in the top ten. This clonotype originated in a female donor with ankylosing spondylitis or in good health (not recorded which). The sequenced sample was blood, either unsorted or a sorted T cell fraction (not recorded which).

This chain's CDR3 is CSANPTSWGYEQYF. DNA for the CDR3: TGCAGTGCTAATCCGACCAGTTGGGGCTACGAGCAGTACTTC. V and J are TRBV20-1 and TRBJ2-7; D gene uncertain. Trimming pared 4 bases from V and 3 bases from J, leaving 16 bases between. CDR1 and CDR2 (germline): DFQATT, SNEGSKA (reference sequence). The CDR3 sequence is 14 residues long.